This TCR beta chain was captured by sequencing in a study of blood T cells in healthy people across ages. Study-level points and caveats: Using unsorted PBMCs precluded a conclusive naive versus antigen-experienced comparison.

Through a sample-barcoded 5' primer and a J-beta primer mix, a second PCR was run for about 6 to 11 cycles. Each single sample gave us at least 2.5 million CDR3-containing paired-end reads. TCRdb passed the 5' RACE reads through MiXCR, listing each CDR3 protein once. The table has around 1,100,000 distinct CDR3 sequences, around two fifths seen once. As concerns this clonotype: Antigen unknown.

Germline V lookup: CDR1 SGHTA, CDR2 FQGNSA. Trimming left V 3 bases short and J 4 bases short, with 7 bases between. This CDR3 spans 13 amino acids. The rearrangement joins TRBV7-2 to TRBJ1-5; D is ambiguous. Sequencing used blood. This TCR came from a man younger than 35 in good health. CDR3 region: CASSFHGNQPQHF. In DNA, the CDR3 is TGTGCCAGCAGCTTCCACGGGAATCAGCCCCAGCATTTT.